One and the same sample provided the 9 T cell receptor beta chains below, sequenced in a study of blood T cell repertoires in COVID-19. The data were produced by immunoSEQ multiplex PCR, yet TCRdb's version contains in-frame clones alone and is incomplete. The top ten hold approximately 12% of the sample, which has a few hundred thousand clones, 70% to 90% seen once. Input material: peripheral blood. Every receptor here comes from a woman younger than 35 who had recovered from COVID-19.

The genes are TRBV10-3 and TRBJ2-1; D is perhaps TRBD2 (6 bases). Germline loops: CDR1 ENHRY, CDR2 SYGVKD. The V end lost 3 bases, the J end lost 7 bases, and 10 bases lay between the germline ends. CDR3 length equals 13 residues. CDR3 in DNA: TGTGCCATCAGTGACCGGGAGCAGAATGAGCAGTTCTTC. Its translation: CAISDREQNEQFF.

The V call is TRBV7-2, the J call TRBJ1-2; no definite D call. This CDR3 has 10 amino acids. V lost 8 bases to trimming and J lost 13 bases, with 14 bases between them. In germline, CDR1 is SGHTA, CDR2 FQGNSA. The DNA for the CDR3 is TGTGCCAGCCCCCGGCCGGGGTGCACCTTC. Translation gives CASPRPGCTF.

The CDR3 spells CASSSYRGTEAFF. CDR3 DNA sequence: TGTGCCAGTAGTTCCTACAGGGGCACTGAAGCTTTCTTT. This rearrangement joins TRBV19 to TRBJ1-1; TRBD1 aligns across 7 bases. There are 13 residues in the CDR3. V lost 5 bases, J lost 4 bases, and 4 bases stayed unmatched. Germline values: CDR1 LNHDA, CDR2 SQIVND (reference sequence).

J is TRBJ2-1 and V is TRBV5-1, with 11 bases identical to TRBD1. V lost 4 bases to trimming and J lost 5 bases; unmatched junction nucleotides: 5. This CDR3 comprises 15 residues. In germline, CDR1 is SGHRS, CDR2 YFSETQ. In DNA, the CDR3 is TGCGCCAGCAGCCCGGGACAGGGGGATCACAATGAGCAGTTCTTC. Protein sequence: CASSPGQGDHNEQFF. The full variable domain, its missing parts supplied by reference TRBV5-1 and TRBJ2-1, is KAGVTQTPRYLIKTRGQQVTLSCSPISGHRSVSWYQQTPGQGLQFLFEYFSETQRNKGNFPGRFSGRQFSNSRSEMNVSTLELGDSALYLCASSPGQGDHNEQFFGPGTRLTVL.

The chain is built from TRBV7-3 and TRBJ2-1; possibly TRBD2 for D (5 bases). The CDR3 loop spans 16 amino acids. Germline V gene data show CDR1 as SGHTA and CDR2 as FQGTGA. V was trimmed by 0 bases and J by 6 bases, leaving 15 bases between them. The CDR3 DNA reads TGTGCCAGCAGCTTAACGGGTTCCGGGGTTGGCAATGAGCAGTTCTTC. Its translation is CASSLTGSGVGNEQFF. Full variable domain (remainder filled in from reference TRBV7-3 and TRBJ2-1): GAGVSQTPSNKVTEKGKYVELRCDPISGHTALYWYRQSLGQGPEFLIYFQGTGAADDSGLPNDRFFAVRPEGSVSTLKIQRTERGDSAVYLCASSLTGSGVGNEQFFGPGTRLTVL.

This clone is a singleton in its sample. This sequence joins TRBV7-2 and TRBJ1-2, with D perhaps matching TRBD1 (6 bases). This CDR3 comprises 15 residues. Deletions cut 5 bases from V and 5 bases from J, with 18 bases between. Germline CDR1 and CDR2: SGHTA and FQGNSA. The CDR3 DNA follows: TGTGCCAGCAGCACCCCAACACAGGGCGAGTATGGCTACACCTTC. The encoded protein is CASSTPTQGEYGYTF.

The chain joins TRBV10-3 to TRBJ2-3; D is perhaps TRBD1 (6 bases). The CDR3 covers 14 residues. The V and J ends lost 5 bases and 6 bases respectively, with 15 bases between them. Germline V gives CDR1 ENHRY, CDR2 SYGVKD. The CDR3 loop is CAISRSGEADTQYF. In DNA, the CDR3 is TGTGCCATCAGTAGGTCAGGGGAAGCTGATACGCAGTATTTT.

The chain employs TRBV4-3 and TRBJ1-2; D remains unclear. This CDR3 is built from 16 residues. CDR1 and CDR2 (germline): LGHNA, YSLEER. V was shortened by 1 base and J by 1 base, with 13 bases between the two germline ends. The CDR3 region is CASSQAPHSNNYGYTF. The CDR3 bases are TGCGCCAGCAGCCAAGCGCCCCACAGTAATAACTATGGCTACACCTTC.

The gene calls are TRBV27 and TRBJ2-7; 11 bases map to TRBD1. Looked up from germline, CDR1 is MNHEY and CDR2 is SMNVEV (reference sequence). The CDR3 runs to 14 residues. Germline trimming cut 5 bases from V and 5 bases from J; bases unmatched to any gene: 5. CDR3 in DNA: TGTGCCAGCAGTCTGGACAGGGGGCTGAACGAGCAGTACTTC. The encoded protein is CASSLDRGLNEQYF.